These 10 T cell receptor beta chains were sequenced from one sample in a study of cytotoxic CD8 clonotypes in ibrutinib-treated CLL. The assay was immunoSEQ multiplex PCR, and TCRdb's table has in-frame clones only and misses some. The sample has approximately 160,000 clones, approximately 90% seen once. The material sequenced was PBMCs, taken at disease progression, from a patient treated with ibrutinib. The receptors stem from a human donor with chronic lymphocytic leukemia.

The genes are TRBV9 and TRBJ2-1, with 9 nucleotides matching TRBD1. CDR1 is SGDLS and CDR2 is YYNGEE in the germline V gene. The J segment lost 8 bases and the V segment lost 4 bases, leaving 13 bases of the junction unmatched. There are 16 residues in the CDR3. The CDR3 bases are TGTGCCAGCAGCAATCAACCGGGACAGGGTATTGATGAGCAGTTCTTC. Amino acid sequence: CASSNQPGQGIDEQFF.

V and J are TRBV6-5 and TRBJ1-5; a possible D gene is TRBD1 (5 bases). V lost 10 bases and J 1 base, leaving 8 bases between the germline ends. CDR3 size: 12 residues. Germline assignment: CDR1 MNHEY and CDR2 SVGAGI. The CDR3 loop is CATRDSNQPQHF. The CDR3 DNA is TGTGCCACCAGGGACAGCAATCAGCCCCAGCATTTT.

The genes are TRBV5-8 and TRBJ2-2; a weak D match, TRBD2 (5 bases). CDR3 length: 17 amino acids. The germline gives CDR1 SGHTS, CDR2 YDEGEE. V was pared by 3 bases and J by 8 bases, with 23 bases between. CDR3 DNA sequence: TGTGCCAGCAGCTCCCCGCTGTCGGGGATTGAGCCAGGGGAGCTGTTTTTT. This sequence encodes CASSSPLSGIEPGELFF.

The count of this clone is one. The chain links TRBV28 to TRBJ2-7; 7 bases fit TRBD1. CDR3 length equals 15 residues. Germline CDR1 reads MDHEN; CDR2 reads SYDVKM. Trimming cost V 7 bases and J 6 bases; bases outside gene matches: 15. The CDR3 reads CASMGSGGTPGEQYF. In DNA, the CDR3 is TGTGCCAGCATGGGGTCAGGGGGAACTCCCGGCGAGCAGTACTTC. Drawing the rest from reference TRBV28 and TRBJ2-7, the complete variable domain is DVKVTQSSRYLVKRTGEKVFLECVQDMDHENMFWYRQDPGLGLRLIYFSYDVKMKEKGDIPEGYSVSREKKERFSLILESASTNQTSMYLCASMGSGGTPGEQYFGPGTRLTVT.

CDR3 residues: CASSQRTGAPWAEAFF. The CDR3 DNA reads as TGCGCCAGCAGCCAACGGACAGGGGCCCCTTGGGCTGAAGCTTTCTTT. V and J are TRBV4-1 and TRBJ1-1, with 9 bases identical to TRBD1. The V and J ends lost 2 bases and 6 bases, in that order; junction bases with no gene match: 10. CDR1 and CDR2 from the germline V gene are MGHRA and YSYEKL. This CDR3 region has 16 residues.

This chain uses TRBV9 with TRBJ2-3; D gene uncertain. The CDR3 loop spans 14 amino acids. Per the germline V gene, CDR1 is SGDLS and CDR2 is YYNGEE. Trimming took 0 bases from V and 2 from J, leaving 7 bases between them. The CDR3 loop reads CASSVGPSTDTQYF. CDR3 nucleotide sequence: TGTGCCAGCAGCGTAGGGCCCTCCACAGATACGCAGTATTTT.

The J gene is TRBJ2-2, the V gene TRBV25-1, with TRBD1 matching over 7 bases. CDR1 is MGHDK and CDR2 is SYGVNS in the germline V gene. The J segment lost 4 bases and the V segment lost 1 base, leaving 3 bases of the junction unmatched. This CDR3 contains 15 residues. The DNA for the CDR3 is TGTGCCAGCAGTGAATCAGGGGGTGTCACCGGGGAGCTGTTTTTT. It specifies CASSESGGVTGELFF.

The chain couples TRBV9 to TRBJ2-2; 12 bases are a match to TRBD2. With 4 bases clipped from V and 5 bases from J, the junction kept 3 bases outside the gene matches. Germline lookup yields CDR1 SGDLS and CDR2 YYNGEE. The CDR3 totals 15 residues. CDR3 DNA: TGTGCCAGCAGCCCAGGACTAGCGGGGACCGGGGAGCTGTTTTTT. Amino acid sequence: CASSPGLAGTGELFF.

This sequence joins TRBV30 and TRBJ1-4; D is possibly TRBD1 (5 bases). This CDR3 contains 15 residues. Trimming cost V 8 bases and J 13 bases, with 29 bases left between them. Germline-derived CDR1 and CDR2 are GTSNPN and SVGIG (reference sequence). The CDR3 spells CAGPLRGSFNIGLFF. CDR3 sequence (DNA): TGTGCCGGACCCCTTCGGGGGTCCTTTAATATTGGACTGTTTTTT.

This chain links TRBV7-7 with TRBJ2-1, with TRBD2 identical over 9 bases. The CDR3 contains 14 residues. Germline values: CDR1 SSHAT, CDR2 FNYEAQ (reference sequence). V lost 4 bases, J lost 6 bases, and 4 bases stayed unmatched. This chain's CDR3 is CASSSGLATNEQFF. The CDR3 region has the DNA TGTGCCAGCAGCTCGGGACTAGCAACCAATGAGCAGTTCTTC.